The 23 T cell receptor beta chains below were found in one sample sequenced in a study of blood T cell repertoires in COVID-19. Profiling relied on immunoSEQ multiplex PCR, and the TCRdb table lists in-frame clones only, not all of them. The repertoire holds over 200,000 clones, with 80% to 90% as singletons. Specimen: peripheral blood. These receptors were obtained from a woman aged 45-65 years with acute or convalescent COVID-19.

This clone occurred a few times. The genes are TRBV19 and TRBJ2-2; 12 bases fit TRBD1. The V and J ends lost 3 bases and 0 bases, in that order; junction bases with no gene match: 5. The CDR3 sequence is 18 residues long. Per germline, CDR1 LNHDA and CDR2 SQIVND (reference sequence). The CDR3, as DNA: TGTGCCAGTAGTATGACGGGACAGGGGGCTGCGAACACCGGGGAGCTGTTTTTT. Translating gives CASSMTGQGAANTGELFF.

The chain uses TRBV2 and TRBJ2-7; tentatively, D is TRBD1 (6 bases). The ends were cut back, 2 bases at V and 6 bases at J, with 14 bases in the middle. CDR1 is SNHLY, CDR2 FYNNEI, per germline. This CDR3 region has 14 residues. CDR3: CASSEFVGGREQYF. In nucleotides, the CDR3 is TGTGCCAGCAGTGAATTTGTTGGGGGCCGCGAGCAGTACTTC. Using reference TRBV2 and TRBJ2-7 for the parts outside the CDR3, the full variable domain is EPEVTQTPSHQVTQMGQEVILRCVPISNHLYFYWYRQILGQKVEFLVSFYNNEISEKSEIFDDQFSVERPDGSNFTLKIRSTKLEDSAMYFCASSEFVGGREQYFGPGTRLTVT.

The chain carries TRBV7-2 and TRBJ2-7; maybe TRBD1 (6 bases). Germline CDR1 is SGHTA and CDR2 is FQGNSA. V dropped 5 bases and J dropped 2 bases, with 19 bases sitting between them. The CDR3 is 16 amino acids. CDR3 sequence reads: CASSAVALRDTYEQYF. The CDR3 nucleotides read TGTGCCAGCAGCGCAGTAGCTTTACGGGACACCTACGAGCAGTACTTC.

This clone was seen only once. The chain has TRBV18 and TRBJ2-1; D possibly corresponds to TRBD1 (6 bases). V dropped 3 bases and J dropped 15 bases, with 27 bases sitting between them. This CDR3 contains 16 residues. CDR1 KGHSH and CDR2 LQKENI come from the germline V gene. CDR3 loop: CASSPLTQTGKVVGFF. CDR3 nucleotide sequence: TGTGCCAGCTCACCCCTTACTCAGACAGGCAAGGTCGTCGGGTTCTTC.

The chain is built from TRBV5-1 and TRBJ2-3, with TRBD2 matching over 10 bases. Trimming at V came to 5 bases and at J to 0 bases, leaving 6 bases not matched to a gene. The germline V gene has CDR1 SGHRS and CDR2 YFSETQ. This CDR3 comprises 16 residues. The CDR3 DNA reads as TGCGCCAGCAGAACCGGACTAGCGGAAAGCACAGATACGCAGTATTTT. Its translation is CASRTGLAESTDTQYF.

This clone has a single count. The chain combines TRBV12-3 or TRBV12-4 with TRBJ1-2, with a possible D match to TRBD1 (6 bases). This CDR3 is built from 12 residues. V was shortened by 5 bases and J by 6 bases, with 10 bases between the two germline ends. CDR3 amino acids: CASSGDMDGYTF. DNA of the CDR3: TGTGCCAGCAGTGGGGACATGGATGGCTACACCTTC.

This chain uses TRBV2 with TRBJ1-2; weak D call: TRBD1 (6 bases). Germline loops: CDR1 SNHLY, CDR2 FYNNEI. The length of the CDR3 is 14 residues. V was clipped by 4 bases and J by 3 bases, with 12 bases between them. CDR3 DNA sequence: TGTGCCAGCAGTGCGAACAGGGACGACTATGGCTACACCTTC. Translated: CASSANRDDYGYTF.

This chain connects TRBV11-2 to TRBJ2-5; 13 bases line up with TRBD2. Germline CDR1 and CDR2: SGHAT and FQNNGV. V lost 5 bases and J lost 5; bases outside the gene matches: 2. The CDR3 spans 14 residues. The CDR3 sequence is CASSRTSGSETQYF. CDR3 in DNA: TGTGCCAGCAGCCGGACTAGCGGGAGTGAGACCCAGTACTTC.

V gene TRBV24-1 combines with J gene TRBJ1-4; the D gene is possibly TRBD1 (6 bases). Trimming pared 3 bases from V and 7 bases from J, leaving 17 bases between. The CDR3 length is 16 residues. CDR1 KGHDR and CDR2 SFDVKD come from the germline V gene. CDR3 bases: TGTGCCACCAGTGATGGACCGGACAGCGGCCTTGAAAAACTGTTTTTT. This sequence encodes CATSDGPDSGLEKLFF.

The genes are TRBV6-1 and TRBJ1-2, with D possibly matching TRBD1 (6 bases). V dropped 3 bases and J dropped 1 base, with 9 bases sitting between them. This CDR3 has 14 amino acids. Germline lookup yields CDR1 MNHNS and CDR2 SASEGT. CDR3: CASSEDRLNYGYTF. CDR3 DNA: TGTGCCAGCAGTGAGGACAGACTTAACTATGGCTACACCTTC.

In its sample, this clone was seen once. The rearrangement uses TRBV14 and TRBJ2-7; possibly TRBD1 for D (6 bases). V lost 6 bases and J 1 base, leaving 16 bases between the germline ends. The CDR3 runs 15 residues. Germline V lookup: CDR1 SGHDN, CDR2 FVKESK. The CDR3 DNA reads TGTGCCAGCAGTTTTGGACAGAGGAGATCCTACGAGCAGTACTTC. Protein: CASSFGQRRSYEQYF.

The chain links TRBV27 to TRBJ1-2, with a tentative D call TRBD1 (5 bases). Germline values: CDR1 MNHEY, CDR2 SMNVEV (reference sequence). This CDR3 is 15 amino acids long. V lost 5 bases and J 5 bases, leaving 18 bases between the germline ends. CDR3: CASSISNGGYYGYTF. CDR3 bases: TGTGCCAGCAGTATTTCCAACGGGGGATATTATGGCTACACCTTC.

The chain couples TRBV14 to TRBJ2-5; 7 bases map to TRBD2. Unmatched junction bases numbered 4, after V lost 1 base and J lost 5 bases. Germline V gene sequence: CDR1 SGHDN, CDR2 FVKESK. The CDR3 is made up of 14 amino acids. The CDR3, as DNA: TGTGCCAGCAGCCAAGGCGGGAGTTGGGAGACCCAGTACTTC. This codes for CASSQGGSWETQYF.

The chain is built from TRBV7-9 and TRBJ1-5, with D hard to call. The germline V gene has CDR1 SEHNR and CDR2 FQNEAQ (reference sequence). The CDR3 consists of 13 residues. V lost 2 bases to trimming and J lost 2 bases, with 4 bases between them. CDR3 residues: CASSLYGNQPQHF. In DNA, the CDR3 is TGTGCCAGCAGCTTATATGGCAATCAGCCCCAGCATTTT.

The gene calls are TRBV27 and TRBJ2-7; the match to TRBD1 covers 7 bases. Per the germline V gene, CDR1 is MNHEY and CDR2 is SMNVEV (reference sequence). The CDR3 extends over 14 amino acids. V lost 7 bases, J lost 5 bases, and 11 bases stayed unmatched. DNA for the CDR3: TGTGCCAGCAAATTCGACAGGGTAAAGGACGAGCAGTACTTC. Amino acid sequence: CASKFDRVKDEQYF.

This chain joins TRBV5-5 and TRBJ1-5; 7 nucleotides align to TRBD1. CDR3 length: 14 residues. Germline V gives CDR1 SGHKS, CDR2 YYEKEE (reference sequence). With 4 bases clipped from V and 4 bases from J, the junction kept 5 bases outside the gene matches. The CDR3 loop reads CASSAGQLNQPQHF. The CDR3 DNA reads as TGTGCCAGCAGCGCGGGACAGTTAAATCAGCCCCAGCATTTT.

Only one count was recorded for this clone. The gene calls are TRBV28 and TRBJ2-3; 9 bases are shared with TRBD2. This CDR3 contains 17 residues. Germline-derived CDR1 and CDR2 are MDHEN and SYDVKM. The V gene end was trimmed by 3 bases and the J gene end by 2 bases; junction bases not matched to a gene: 9. The CDR3 loop is CASSLGREGRVTDTQYF. The CDR3 DNA reads TGTGCCAGCAGTTTGGGGCGGGAGGGCCGTGTCACAGATACGCAGTATTTT.

The V call is TRBV12-3 or TRBV12-4, the J call TRBJ2-7; a weak D match, TRBD1 (6 bases). V dropped 4 bases and J dropped 4 bases, with 8 bases sitting between them. The CDR3 length is 12 residues. Here the CDR3 reads CASSSQGYEQYF. The CDR3 DNA reads as TGTGCCAGCAGTTCACAGGGTTACGAGCAGTACTTC.

The rearrangement uses TRBV1 and TRBJ1-3; TRBD1, the table's D call, was not compared with the DNA. TRBV1 corresponds to a pseudogene. CDR3 length: 16 residues. The CDR3 loop is CTSSQNRVHIRNTIYF. The CDR3 nucleotides are TGCACCAGCAGCCAGAACAGGGTACACATCCGAAACACCATATATTTT.

The J gene is TRBJ2-7, the V gene TRBV28, with TRBD2 identical over 7 bases. V lost 11 bases to trimming and J lost 2 bases; unmatched junction nucleotides: 15. In germline, CDR1 is MDHEN, CDR2 SYDVKM. The CDR3 is 15 amino acids. The chain's CDR3 is CAGTRRGSGPYEQYF. As DNA, the CDR3 is TGTGCCGGAACCCGCCGGGGTAGCGGGCCCTACGAGCAGTACTTC.

The CDR3 protein is CASSLQGFEETQYF. The CDR3 nucleotides are TGTGCCAGCTCACTACAGGGTTTTGAAGAGACCCAGTACTTC. The rearrangement links TRBV18 to TRBJ2-5; tentatively, D is TRBD1 (6 bases). The V end lost 4 bases, the J end lost 3 bases, and 12 bases lay between the germline ends. The CDR3 length is 14 residues. Germline CDR1 and CDR2: KGHSH and LQKENI.

This rearrangement joins TRBV29-1 to TRBJ2-1, with 10 bases aligning to TRBD2. The germline V gene has CDR1 SQVTM and CDR2 ANQGSEA. The CDR3 covers 14 residues. The V and J ends lost 7 bases and 5 bases, in that order; junction bases with no gene match: 8. CDR3 bases: TGCAGCGGGAATCGGCTAGCGGGAGACAATGAGCAGTTCTTC. This encodes CSGNRLAGDNEQFF.

The V call is TRBV11-2, the J call TRBJ2-7; a possible D gene is TRBD2 (6 bases). Germline CDR1 reads SGHAT; CDR2 reads FQNNGV. The CDR3 is made up of 15 amino acids. V shed 0 bases and J shed 2 bases, with 11 bases lying between them. CDR3 residues: CASSLEGTDPYEQYF. The CDR3, as DNA: TGTGCCAGCAGCTTAGAAGGGACTGATCCCTACGAGCAGTACTTC.